This T cell receptor (beta chain) is drawn from a study of cytomegalovirus exposure and HLA in healthy donors. Study-level points and caveats: Solely CMV serostatus was available to characterize immune exposure.

A multiplex PCR was run with 60 Vbeta primers and 13 Jbeta primers. Clones were sequenced by immunoSEQ multiplex PCR, and TCRdb holds only the in-frame ones, with some missing. The sample consists of 150,000 or so clones, 82% of them appearing once. Germline trimming cut 6 bases from V and 6 bases from J; bases unmatched to any gene: 14. The CDR3 runs to 15 residues. The germline gives CDR1 SGHAT, CDR2 FQNNGV. Worth noting for this clone: The antigen is undetermined.

The source of this sequence is a man aged 25 to 40 in good health and CMV-seropositive. The genes are TRBV11-2 and TRBJ2-7; 7 nucleotides align to TRBD2. Sample: PBMCs. CDR3 DNA sequence: TGTGCCAGCAGTCCCCGGCTAGCGGTCGTCCTCGAGCAGTACTTC. This translates into CASSPRLAVVLEQYF. Combining the CDR3 with reference TRBV11-2 and TRBJ2-7 gives the whole variable domain EAGVAQSPRYKIIEKRQSVAFWCNPISGHATLYWYQQILGQGPKLLIQFQNNGVVDDSQLPKDRFSAERLKGVDSTLKIQPAKLEDSAVYLCASSPRLAVVLEQYFGPGTRLTVT.